This TCR beta chain was obtained from a study of radiation and T cells in renal cell carcinoma. Data came from immunoSEQ multiplex PCR; TCRdb stores just in-frame clones and leaves some out. The sample records 120,000 to 150,000 clones, roughly 90% being singletons. Germline CDR1 is SGDLS and CDR2 is YYNGEE. Losses at the gene ends were 4 bases for V and 6 bases for J; bases not matched to a gene: 9. CDR3 length equals 14 residues. Time point indicated: blood 4 weeks post-SBRT, at nephrectomy. Treatment described: 15 Gy SBRT to primary tumor, nephrectomy 4 weeks later. Nephrectomy followed 15 Gy stereotactic body radiation by 4 weeks. Serial blood draws occurred at baseline and 2 and 4 weeks post-SBRT.

Source: blood, taken from a patient whose treatment included radiotherapy and nephrectomy. The TCR was taken from a woman aged 45-60 years with renal cell carcinoma. The chain joins TRBV9 to TRBJ2-7, with TRBD1 matching over 8 bases. The CDR3 nucleotides read TGTGCCAGCAGCTACTCTTGGACAGGGCCCGAGCAGTACTTC. Translating gives CASSYSWTGPEQYF.